A single sample is the source of the 20 T cell receptor beta chains below, sequenced in a study of blood T cell repertoires in COVID-19. Profiled with immunoSEQ multiplex PCR; TCRdb holds only in-frame clones, not every one. The data show 250,000 to 350,000 clones, around nine tenths seen once. The sample consisted of peripheral blood. The origin of the receptors is a woman aged 25 to 45 with COVID-19, enrolled during active disease.

This rearrangement joins TRBV30 to TRBJ2-1; 7 positions match TRBD2. Germline V CDR1 and CDR2: GTSNPN, SVGIG (reference sequence). V was pared by 5 bases and J by 6 bases, with 1 base of the junction left unmatched. This CDR3 region has 11 residues. CDR3 region: CAWGLGNEQFF. CDR3 sequence (DNA): TGTGCCTGGGGACTAGGCAATGAGCAGTTCTTC.

The CDR3 DNA sequence: TGCGCCAGCAGCCTCGGACAGGGGTTCTCCTACGAGCAGTACTTC. This gives the protein CASSLGQGFSYEQYF. V is TRBV4-1 and J is TRBJ2-7; 9 bases align to TRBD1. CDR1 MGHRA and CDR2 YSYEKL come from the germline V gene. J was trimmed by 0 bases and V by 4 bases; bases with no gene match: 4. The CDR3 covers 15 residues.

V usage is TRBV24-1 and J usage is TRBJ2-2, with D maybe TRBD2 (6 bases). The CDR3 length is 15 residues. Germline loops: CDR1 KGHDR, CDR2 SFDVKD. Trimming stripped 9 bases from V and 0 bases from J, with 13 bases between. Here the CDR3 DNA reads TGTGCCACCCAAATTGGAGGGCCGAACACCGGGGAGCTGTTTTTT. Translation: CATQIGGPNTGELFF.

The J gene is TRBJ2-7, the V gene TRBV6-5, with D perhaps matching TRBD2 (6 bases). Germline V gene sequence: CDR1 MNHEY, CDR2 SVGAGI. The CDR3 sequence is 15 residues long. V was cut by 2 bases and J by 0 bases, with 11 bases left in between. DNA of the CDR3: TGTGCCAGCAGTTACAACGCGGGGAGCTCCTACGAGCAGTACTTC. Translated, it gives CASSYNAGSSYEQYF.

The chain uses TRBV5-1 and TRBJ2-1; 13 bases match TRBD2. This CDR3 is 16 amino acids long. V dropped 0 bases and J dropped 9; count of bases not matched to a gene: 6. Germline loops: CDR1 SGHRS, CDR2 YFSETQ. The CDR3 bases are TGCGCCAGCAGCTTGGTTGGGACTAGCGGGATCGGTGAGCAGTTCTTC. It codes for CASSLVGTSGIGEQFF.

The chain recombines TRBV11-2 with TRBJ2-7; 10 bases are a match to TRBD1. This CDR3 is 15 amino acids long. J was trimmed by 4 bases and V by 3 bases; bases with no gene match: 6. Germline V gene data show CDR1 as SGHAT and CDR2 as FQNNGV. In nucleotides, the CDR3 is TGTGCCAGCAGCTTCGGGACAGGGGAGGTGTACGAGCAGTACTTC. This translates into CASSFGTGEVYEQYF.

This clone came up once. The chain links TRBV6-6 to TRBJ2-3, with a tentative D call TRBD2 (6 bases). CDR3 length: 16 residues. Trimming took 5 bases from V and 5 from J, leaving 20 bases between them. Germline loops: CDR1 MNHNY, CDR2 SVGAGI (reference sequence). The CDR3 bases are TGTGCCAGCAGTCGAAGTTCAGCACCGCGGGGAGATACGCAGTATTTT. It yields the protein CASSRSSAPRGDTQYF.

The rearrangement links TRBV27 to TRBJ1-2; 7 bases are shared with TRBD1. The germline V gene has CDR1 MNHEY and CDR2 SMNVEV (reference sequence). The CDR3 is made up of 16 amino acids. Trimming at V came to 5 bases and at J to 4 bases, leaving 13 bases not matched to a gene. CDR3 region: CASSVRDSRSFYGYTF. For the CDR3, the DNA is TGTGCCAGCAGTGTCCGGGACAGCCGATCTTTCTATGGCTACACCTTC.

As DNA, the CDR3 is TGCGCCAGCAGCCCCCCCCCGGAGGGAGCGGCCTACAATGAGCAGTTCTTC. Translated: CASSPPPEGAAYNEQFF. V and J are TRBV5-1 and TRBJ2-1; maybe TRBD2 (6 bases). Trimming removed 4 bases from V and 2 bases from J, with 19 bases in between. The germline CDR1 and CDR2 sequences are SGHRS and YFSETQ. This CDR3 is built from 17 residues.

J is TRBJ1-1 and V is TRBV6-5; a possible D gene is TRBD1 (5 bases). V shed 7 bases and J shed 7 bases, with 16 bases lying between them. Germline values: CDR1 MNHEY, CDR2 SVGAGI. There are 13 residues in the CDR3. CDR3: CASMGGGQVEAFF. For the CDR3, the DNA is TGTGCCAGCATGGGGGGGGGTCAGGTTGAAGCTTTCTTT.

This clone was recorded only once. V usage is TRBV6-5 and J usage is TRBJ1-5, with D tentatively TRBD1 (5 bases). The CDR3 spans 14 residues. Germline loops: CDR1 MNHEY, CDR2 SVGAGI. The germline V and J ends were trimmed by 4 bases and 3 bases, with 10 bases remaining between them. The CDR3 coding sequence is TGTGCCAGCAGTTCTGACAGCCTCAATCAGCCCCAGCATTTT. Amino acids: CASSSDSLNQPQHF.

This clone was detected a few times. This chain joins TRBV19 and TRBJ1-1; D remains ambiguous. The CDR3 has 13 amino acids. V was pared by 4 bases and J by 5 bases, with 11 bases between. Germline assignment: CDR1 LNHDA and CDR2 SQIVND (reference sequence). The CDR3 region has the DNA TGTGCCAGTAGTAGTAACGGGTGGACTGAAGCTTTCTTT. Translated, it gives CASSSNGWTEAFF.

V is TRBV7-6 and J is TRBJ2-7; TRBD1 might be the D (6 bases). The CDR3 runs to 15 residues. Germline loops: CDR1 SGHVS, CDR2 FNYEAQ. Trimming cost V 1 base and J 3 bases, with 13 bases left between them. The chain's CDR3 is CASSLEAGVYYEQYF. CDR3 DNA sequence: TGTGCCAGCAGCTTAGAGGCAGGGGTCTACTACGAGCAGTACTTC. Full variable domain (outside the CDR3, taken from reference TRBV7-6 and TRBJ2-7): GAGVSQSPRYKVTKRGQDVALRCDPISGHVSLYWYRQALGQGPEFLTYFNYEAQQDKSGLPNDRFSAERPEGSISTLTIQRTEQRDSAMYRCASSLEAGVYYEQYFGPGTRLTVT.

The chain uses TRBV19 and TRBJ2-2, with D perhaps TRBD2 (6 bases). Trimming removed 5 bases at V and 7 bases at J, with 17 bases between. This CDR3 is 15 amino acids long. Per germline, CDR1 LNHDA and CDR2 SQIVND (reference sequence). CDR3 nucleotides: TGTGCCAGTAGTCCTCGGAGGGAACCCTACGGGGAGCTGTTTTTT. This sequence encodes CASSPRREPYGELFF. Full variable domain (rest looked up from reference TRBV19 and TRBJ2-2): DGGITQSPKYLFRKEGQNVTLSCEQNLNHDAMYWYRQDPGQGLRLIYYSQIVNDFQKGDIAEGYSVSREKKESFPLTVTSAQKNPTAFYLCASSPRREPYGELFFGEGSRLTVL.

The chain couples TRBV19 to TRBJ1-1, with unresolved D. V shed 4 bases and J shed 2 bases, with 8 bases lying between them. Germline V CDR1 and CDR2: LNHDA, SQIVND (reference sequence). The CDR3 runs to 13 residues. CDR3 nucleotide sequence: TGTGCCAGTAGTAGGAGGAGAAACACTGAAGCTTTCTTT. Translating it yields CASSRRRNTEAFF.

The chain recombines TRBV5-1 with TRBJ2-3; 9 bases line up with TRBD2. V shed 5 bases, J shed 2 bases, and the junction held 6 bases outside the gene matches. Per the germline V gene, CDR1 is SGHRS and CDR2 is YFSETQ. The CDR3 consists of 15 residues. DNA for the CDR3: TGCGCCAGCAGAAAGATAGCGGGAGCCACAGATACGCAGTATTTT. Translated: CASRKIAGATDTQYF.

This clone was counted only a few times. The CDR3, as DNA: TGTGCCAGCAGCAGATGGCAGGGTACGAGCACCGGGGAGCTGTTTTTT. Encoded protein: CASSRWQGTSTGELFF. The chain uses TRBV11-2 and TRBJ2-2; D may be TRBD1 (5 bases). V lost 5 bases, J lost 4 bases, and 17 bases lay in between. Germline V gene sequence: CDR1 SGHAT, CDR2 FQNNGV. The CDR3 has 16 amino acids.

The V call is TRBV28, the J call TRBJ1-5; perhaps TRBD1 as D (5 bases). The germline gives CDR1 MDHEN, CDR2 SYDVKM. Trimming took 8 bases from V and 2 from J, leaving 19 bases between them. This CDR3 region has 16 residues. CDR3 DNA: TGTGCCAGCGCACCCAGTGTCAGGGTTGGCAATCAGCCCCAGCATTTT. As protein: CASAPSVRVGNQPQHF.

The chain joins TRBV5-1 to TRBJ2-7; 13 nucleotides agree with TRBD2. V lost 3 bases, J lost 3 bases, and 6 bases stayed unmatched. Germline loops: CDR1 SGHRS, CDR2 YFSETQ. This CDR3 has 16 amino acids. The CDR3 DNA reads as TGCGCCAGCAGCTACGGGACTAGCGGGACGGGCTACGAGCAGTACTTC. Amino acids: CASSYGTSGTGYEQYF.

V is TRBV9 and J is TRBJ2-3, with D possibly being TRBD2 (7 bases). Per the germline V gene, CDR1 is SGDLS and CDR2 is YYNGEE. The V end lost 4 bases, the J end lost 4 bases, and 16 bases lay between the germline ends. This CDR3 spans 15 amino acids. The CDR3: CASSPGVAGPDTQYF. CDR3 nucleotide sequence: TGTGCCAGCAGCCCAGGGGTAGCGGGCCCAGATACGCAGTATTTT.